The next 5 T cell receptor beta chains were all read from a single sample in a study of control samples from healthy donors and cancer patients (dated by TCRdb to the early 2020s). The receptor library was made with the immunoSEQ multiplex PCR assay. TCRdb mirrors the immuneACCESS table, restricted to in-frame sequences. Some clones are absent from its copies; in checked studies, under half trace to an unresolved V gene, and the reason for the others is unknown. This sample lists 200,000 to 250,000 clones; around 94% were detected once. About 1.6% of the sample rests with the top ten. Sequences were obtained from blood. The receptor set was obtained from a man between 50 and 59 years old in good health.

The rearrangement links TRBV27 to TRBJ1-2, with TRBD1 identical over 9 bases. V dropped 5 bases and J dropped 7; count of bases not matched to a gene: 17. The CDR3 contains 17 residues. Germline assignment: CDR1 MNHEY and CDR2 SMNVEV (reference sequence). Here the CDR3 DNA reads TGTGCCAGCAGTCCCACCCGGACAGGGGTTTCGCGGGGTGGCTACACCTTC. Encoded protein: CASSPTRTGVSRGGYTF.

This chain connects TRBV2 to TRBJ2-2; no definite D call. Trimming took 7 bases from V and 3 from J, leaving 12 bases between them. This CDR3 comprises 14 residues. Germline lookup yields CDR1 SNHLY and CDR2 FYNNEI. The CDR3 DNA sequence: TGTGCCAGCAAAGGCAGGATTGACACCGGGGAGCTGTTTTTT. It yields the protein CASKGRIDTGELFF.

V and J are TRBV19 and TRBJ2-3; no clear D. The CDR3 sequence is 16 residues long. Germline CDR1 and CDR2: LNHDA and SQIVND (reference sequence). Between the trimmed V and J ends, which lost 3 bases and 4 bases, there was a span of 17 bases. The CDR3 DNA reads as TGTGCCAGTAGTATGTTAGGTGGAACCCCAGCAGATACGCAGTATTTT. Its translation: CASSMLGGTPADTQYF.

The rearrangement links TRBV6-5 to TRBJ1-6; D is possibly TRBD1 (6 bases). The CDR3 contains 15 residues. Trimming took off 11 bases at V and 3 bases at J, with 17 bases between the two ends. Germline CDR1 reads MNHEY; CDR2 reads SVGAGI. This chain's CDR3 is CAGQQGTLYNSPLHF. DNA of the CDR3: TGTGCCGGACAACAGGGTACCCTCTATAATTCACCCCTCCACTTT.

The chain recombines TRBV28 with TRBJ1-4; the D is unclear. CDR1 is MDHEN and CDR2 is SYDVKM in the germline V gene. The CDR3 runs to 15 residues. Trimming removed 6 bases at V and 3 bases at J, with 14 bases between. The CDR3: CASSLTPVANEKLFF. The CDR3 DNA reads as TGTGCCAGCAGCTTAACCCCTGTAGCTAATGAAAAACTGTTTTTT.